These T cell receptor beta chains were read from a single sample in a study of a mutant IDH1 vaccine in newly diagnosed glioma. Clones were sequenced by immunoSEQ multiplex PCR, and TCRdb holds only the in-frame ones, with some missing. This table holds 25,000 to 30,000 clones, about nine tenths found once. What these receptors recognize is not known. The sequencing used peripheral blood mononuclear cells (PBMCs), collected from a glioma patient whose treatment included an IDH1 peptide vaccine. All receptors derive from a woman between 40 and 55 years old with glioma. Some clones in this sample may be carry-over from other donors' samples. The CDR3 runs from the conserved cysteine through the conserved F or W. Each record gives: D gene, clone size, V gene, J gene, CDR3 protein, CDR3 DNA. A D gene is named only where the DNA matches it firmly. Size tells how often a clone was seen (once, few, many) or the class of an expanded clone, and some rows leave it out.

.	few	TRBV28	TRBJ1-4	CASRRGGTNEKLFF	TGTGCCAGCAGACGAGGGGGAACTAATGAAAAACTGTTTTTT
.	.	TRBV19	TRBJ1-1	CASSVIQGGNTEAFF	TGTGCCAGTAGTGTCATACAGGGCGGGAACACTGAAGCTTTCTTT
TRBD1	.	TRBV28	TRBJ2-7	CASGTIGTGGSEQYF	TGTGCCAGCGGGACGATCGGGACAGGGGGATCCGAGCAGTACTTC
TRBD1	.	TRBV28	TRBJ2-5	CASNLPRGQGEETQYF	TGTGCCAGCAATCTCCCCCGGGGACAGGGGGAAGAGACCCAGTACTTC
.	few	TRBV5-3	TRBJ2-7	CARSSGRDVFSEIYEQYF	TGTGCCAGAAGCTCCGGCCGAGACGTCTTCTCGGAAATCTACGAGCAGTACTTC
TRBD1	.	TRBV28	TRBJ1-5	CASRDRDRGLYSNQPQHF	TGTGCCAGCAGGGACCGGGACAGGGGACTCTATAGCAATCAGCCCCAGCATTTT
TRBD2	.	TRBV28	TRBJ2-1	CASTKKIGLAGVGEQFF	TGTGCCAGCACTAAAAAGATTGGACTAGCGGGAGTGGGTGAGCAGTTCTTC
TRBD1	once	TRBV5-1	TRBJ2-2	CASSHTTGGTGELFF	TGCGCCAGCAGCCACACTACAGGGGGCACCGGGGAGCTGTTTTTT
TRBD2	.	TRBV25-1	TRBJ2-1	CASSGGLGEQFF	TGTGCCAGCTCGGGGGGTCTGGGTGAGCAGTTCTTC
.	once	TRBV5-1	TRBJ1-4	CASSFRDPRATNEKLFF	TGCGCCAGCAGCTTTAGGGACCCAAGGGCAACTAATGAAAAACTGTTTTTT
.	.	TRBV11-2	TRBJ2-3	CASSPGNTDTQYF	TGTGCCAGCAGCCCGGGGAACACAGATACGCAGTATTTT
.	.	TRBV10-3	TRBJ2-7	CAISPGHPEQYF	TGTGCCATCTCTCCGGGACACCCGGAGCAGTACTTC
.	once	TRBV7-9	TRBJ1-1	CASAYMNTEAFF	TGTGCCAGCGCCTACATGAACACTGAAGCTTTCTTT
TRBD2	.	TRBV7-2	TRBJ2-7	CASSHLRGETYEQYF	TGTGCCAGCAGCCACCTCCGGGGGGAGACCTACGAGCAGTACTTC
.	.	TRBV6-5	TRBJ2-5	CASSYSTLGAETQYF	TGTGCCAGCAGTTACTCGACTCTTGGGGCAGAGACCCAGTACTTC
.	.	TRBV29-1	TRBJ1-5	CSVRHQGPNQPQHF	TGCAGCGTTAGGCACCAGGGGCCAAATCAGCCCCAGCATTTT
.	.	TRBV10-3	TRBJ1-1	CAISESQGSANTEAFF	TGTGCCATCAGTGAGTCGCAGGGATCAGCGAACACTGAAGCTTTCTTT
.	.	TRBV28	TRBJ2-7	CASNRTFTGRDEQYF	TGTGCCAGCAATCGGACTTTCACCGGTCGGGACGAGCAGTACTTC
.	.	TRBV6-1	TRBJ1-6	CASSGSVNSPLHF	TGTGCCAGCAGCGGCAGTGTTAATTCACCCCTCCACTTT
.	.	TRBV4-3	TRBJ2-7	CASSQGLVGNEQYF	TGCGCCAGCAGCCAAGGTCTGGTAGGGAACGAGCAGTACTTC
.	.	TRBV5-1	TRBJ1-1	CASSYGGSGEAFF	TGCGCCAGCAGCTATGGGGGGAGTGGTGAAGCTTTCTTT
.	.	TRBV7-3	TRBJ2-5	CASSLTSGKQTQYF	TGTGCCAGCAGCTTAACGTCGGGAAAACAGACCCAGTACTTC
TRBD1	once	TRBV7-8	TRBJ2-7	CASRPGTGPYEQYF	TGTGCCAGCAGACCCGGGACAGGGCCCTACGAGCAGTACTTC
.	.	TRBV2	TRBJ1-6	CASSELGLSSPLHF	TGTGCCAGCAGTGAATTAGGTTTGAGTTCACCCCTCCACTTT
.	.	TRBV5-3	TRBJ1-3	CARSQSKQQSGNTIYF	TGTGCCAGAAGCCAAAGTAAACAGCAATCTGGAAACACCATATATTTT
TRBD1	.	TRBV29-1	TRBJ2-3	CSVSGTGGTDTQYF	TGCAGCGTTAGTGGGACAGGCGGGACAGATACGCAGTATTTT
.	.	TRBV7-8	TRBJ1-5	CASSPRFQIDSNQPQHF	TGTGCCAGCAGTCCCCGGTTCCAAATTGATTCCAATCAGCCCCAGCATTTT
.	.	TRBV9	TRBJ1-2	CASSVGGNYGYTF	TGTGCCAGCAGCGTAGGAGGGAACTATGGCTACACCTTC
.	.	TRBV27	TRBJ1-5	CASSFSWNQPQHF	TGTGCCAGCAGTTTTAGCTGGAATCAGCCCCAGCATTTT
.	.	TRBV7-7	TRBJ2-3	CASSLGGPGDTQYF	TGTGCTAGCAGTTTGGGGGGACCGGGAGATACGCAGTATTTT
TRBD1	.	TRBV5-6	TRBJ1-2	CASSLTGWHYGYTF	TGTGCCAGCAGTCTGACAGGGTGGCACTATGGCTACACCTTC
.	.	TRBV18	TRBJ2-1	CASSDRGNGGPDNEQFF	TGTGCCAGCTCAGACCGGGGTAATGGCGGGCCAGACAATGAGCAGTTCTTC
TRBD1	.	TRBV7-9	TRBJ2-2	CASSLLQGQGETGELFF	TGTGCCAGCAGCTTACTCCAGGGACAGGGGGAGACCGGGGAGCTGTTTTTT
TRBD2	.	TRBV6-4	TRBJ2-3	CASSEAGAPDTQYF	TGTGCCAGCAGTGAAGCGGGAGCACCAGATACGCAGTATTTT
.	.	TRBV7-2	TRBJ2-5	CASSLEGGETQYF	TGTGCCAGCAGCTTAGAGGGGGGAGAGACCCAGTACTTC
TRBD1	.	TRBV7-9	TRBJ2-5	CASSLNLQGAPEETQYF	TGTGCCAGCAGCTTGAATCTACAGGGGGCGCCGGAAGAGACCCAGTACTTC
.	.	TRBV6-1	TRBJ2-7	CASRTPGSAYEQYF	TGTGCCAGCAGAACCCCAGGTTCGGCATACGAGCAGTACTTC
.	.	TRBV28	TRBJ2-3	CASTLRRLEGTDTQYF	TGTGCCAGCACCCTCCGGAGACTAGAGGGCACAGATACGCAGTATTTT
TRBD1	.	TRBV11-2	TRBJ1-2	CASSSLQGAIRGYTF	TGTGCCAGCAGCTCGTTACAGGGGGCGATCCGTGGCTACACCTTC
.	once	TRBV7-9	TRBJ1-1	CASSLLGMNTEAFF	TGTGCCAGCAGCTTATTGGGGATGAACACTGAAGCTTTCTTT
.	.	TRBV5-4	TRBJ2-6	CASSETAGANVLTF	TGTGCCAGCAGCGAGACGGCTGGGGCCAACGTCCTGACTTTC
.	.	TRBV7-7	TRBJ2-5	CASSLDRRGETQYF	TGTGCTAGCAGCCTGGATCGGCGGGGAGAGACCCAGTACTTC
.	.	TRBV2	TRBJ1-5	CASRTGSNQPQHF	TGTGCCAGCAGAACAGGGTCTAATCAGCCCCAGCATTTT
.	.	TRBV6-5	TRBJ1-3	CASAATGMRGNTIYF	TGTGCCAGCGCCGCTACAGGGATGAGGGGAAACACCATATATTTT
.	.	TRBV6-1	TRBJ2-2	CASRDPYTGELFF	TGTGCCAGCCGGGACCCTTACACCGGGGAGCTGTTTTTT
.	once	TRBV29-1	TRBJ2-1	CSVVNPLLRDEQFF	TGCAGCGTTGTTAACCCCCTGCTGCGGGATGAGCAGTTCTTC
TRBD1	.	TRBV18	TRBJ1-5	CASSPQDRTQPQHF	TGTGCCAGCTCACCACAGGACAGGACCCAGCCCCAGCATTTT